The present T cell receptor beta chain was sequenced within a study of T cell repertoires in cytomegalovirus infection. Study-wide background: In public TCR beta signatures, there were indications of both CMV infection and matching HLA type. Findings of the study overall: CMV-specific TCR beta clonotypes restricted by HLA-C were the ones dominating the ex vivo response. The study identified carriers of CMV plus the relevant HLA from cumulative public TCR beta family frequency.

MiXCR, run by TCRdb on the reads, gives a single entry per CDR3 protein. The data contain approximately 500,000 distinct CDR3 sequences, 11% of them seen just once; the ten biggest clones take up 10%. V shed 5 bases and J 4 bases; nucleotides not matched to a gene: 6. The CDR3 runs 14 residues. Only a few counts were recorded for this clonotype. Its antigen is not identified. Material for sequencing was PBMCs. This chain joins TRBV12-3 or TRBV12-4 and TRBJ2-3; 7 bases are shared with TRBD1. The sequence derives from a human donor in good health (CMV status not recorded). Some clones in this sample may be carry-over from other donors' samples. Written as DNA, the CDR3 is TGTGCCAGCAGTAAGACAGGGACGTCAGATACGCAGTATTTT. This translates into CASSKTGTSDTQYF.